These 32 T cell receptor beta chains came from one sample sequenced in a study of T cell clones after liver transplantation. TCRdb's table, derived via immunoSEQ multiplex PCR, lists solely in-frame clones and lacks some. The sample lists more than 95,000 clones; approximately 85% were seen once. This material consisted of CD4+ T cells from blood, taken before liver transplant. The source is a human donor who received a liver transplant.

This rearrangement joins TRBV14 to TRBJ2-2; the D gene is possibly TRBD1 (6 bases). Germline CDR1 reads SGHDN; CDR2 reads FVKESK. The V end lost 3 bases, the J end lost 8 bases, and 16 bases lay between the germline ends. The length of the CDR3 is 15 residues. CDR3 sequence (DNA): TGTGCCAGCAGCCACTTATCCCAGGGGCGAGGGGAGCTGTTTTTT. As protein: CASSHLSQGRGELFF.

This clone was observed a few times. In nucleotides, the CDR3 is TGTGCCAGCAGCTTGCAGGGGGGACGAGACGAGCAGTACTTC. It encodes CASSLQGGRDEQYF. The V and J genes are TRBV5-5 and TRBJ2-7; D might be TRBD1 (7 bases). The CDR3 spans 14 residues. Trimming left V 1 base short and J 5 bases short, with 13 bases between. Germline CDR1 reads SGHKS; CDR2 reads YYEKEE (reference sequence). The full variable domain, rest sourced from reference TRBV5-5 and TRBJ2-7, is DAGVTQSPTHLIKTRGQQVTLRCSPISGHKSVSWYQQVLGQGPQFIFQYYEKEERGRGNFPDRFSARQFPNYSSELNVNALLLGDSALYLCASSLQGGRDEQYFGPGTRLTVT.

Concerning this clone itself: This sample also contains other DNA sequences that code for the same CDR3. The chain joins TRBV19 to TRBJ1-3; a possible D gene is TRBD1 (5 bases). Germline V gene sequence: CDR1 LNHDA, CDR2 SQIVND (reference sequence). The CDR3 spans 14 residues. Trimming took 7 bases from V and 1 from J, leaving 11 bases between them. This chain's CDR3 is CASTRGGSGNTIYF. DNA of the CDR3: TGTGCCAGTACTCGGGGGGGATCTGGAAACACCATATATTTT.

The rearrangement links TRBV27 to TRBJ1-2, with 9 bases matching TRBD1. Trimming removed 6 bases from V and 8 bases from J; junction bases left unmatched: 13. Germline V gene lookup returns CDR1 MNHEY and CDR2 SMNVEV (reference sequence). The CDR3 contains 15 residues. Here the CDR3 DNA reads TGTGCCAGCAGGGGACAGGGACAAGGGTTTAGAGGCTACACCTTC. It yields the protein CASRGQGQGFRGYTF.

The rearrangement uses TRBV7-2 and TRBJ2-7, with TRBD2 matching 9 bases. The CDR3 length is 15 residues. Trimming at V came to 5 bases and at J to 4 bases, leaving 9 bases not matched to a gene. Germline V lookup: CDR1 SGHTA, CDR2 FQGNSA. In nucleotides, the CDR3 is TGTGCCAGCAGCCCAGCGGGGGGAGTAGGTTACGAGCAGTACTTC. This sequence encodes CASSPAGGVGYEQYF.

The V and J genes are TRBV2 and TRBJ2-3; D not resolved. The CDR3 has 10 residues. The germline V gene has CDR1 SNHLY and CDR2 FYNNEI. V lost 2 bases and J lost 15, with 9 bases in between. The CDR3 protein is CASSEFASYF. Written as DNA, the CDR3 is TGTGCCAGCAGTGAATTCGCTAGTTATTTT.

The chain recombines TRBV11-1 with TRBJ2-3, with TRBD2 as a possible D gene (7 bases). CDR3 length: 15 residues. V was pared by 5 bases and J by 4 bases, with 16 bases between. Germline values: CDR1 SGHAT, CDR2 FQDESV (reference sequence). The CDR3 DNA reads as TGTGCCAGCAGCCCCAAGGGGGGGAGTGCAGATACGCAGTATTTT. This translates into CASSPKGGSADTQYF.

The CDR3 spells CASRPGQYNEKLFF. In DNA form, the CDR3 reads TGTGCCAGCAGGCCGGGACAGTATAATGAAAAACTGTTTTTT. The rearrangement joins TRBV2 to TRBJ1-4, with TRBD1 matching 7 bases. V lost 6 bases and J lost 4; bases outside the gene matches: 5. Germline loops: CDR1 SNHLY, CDR2 FYNNEI. This CDR3 region has 14 residues.

V and J are TRBV6-1 and TRBJ1-1; D may be TRBD1 (6 bases). This CDR3 is built from 13 residues. Trimming took off 8 bases at V and 0 bases at J, with 10 bases between the two ends. CDR1 is MNHNS and CDR2 is SASEGT in the germline V gene. This chain's CDR3 is CASGGGVNTEAFF. CDR3 bases: TGTGCCAGCGGAGGGGGGGTGAACACTGAAGCTTTCTTT.

The rearrangement uses TRBV6-5 and TRBJ1-5; 7 bases match TRBD1. V lost 6 bases, J lost 3 bases, and 5 bases stayed unmatched. There are 14 residues in the CDR3. Germline V gives CDR1 MNHEY, CDR2 SVGAGI. CDR3 region: CASSPGQSNQPQHF. The CDR3 coding sequence is TGTGCCAGCAGCCCGGGACAGTCCAATCAGCCCCAGCATTTT.

The chain employs TRBV9 and TRBJ1-2, with 11 bases matching TRBD1. Germline trimming cut 4 bases from V and 4 bases from J; bases unmatched to any gene: 9. The CDR3 loop spans 16 amino acids. Germline CDR1 and CDR2: SGDLS and YYNGEE. The CDR3 sequence is CASSQGQGAASYGYTF. In DNA form, the CDR3 reads TGTGCCAGCAGCCAAGGACAGGGGGCGGCTAGCTATGGCTACACCTTC.

The chain recombines TRBV5-1 with TRBJ2-5; 8 bases are shared with TRBD1. This CDR3 is 16 amino acids long. Germline CDR1 is SGHRS and CDR2 is YFSETQ. V trimming: 3 bases; J trimming: 5 bases; junction bases outside the gene matches: 12. CDR3 amino acids: CASSSGQGLSGETQYF. DNA of the CDR3: TGCGCCAGCAGCTCAGGACAGGGCCTCTCGGGGGAGACCCAGTACTTC.

This clone showed up just a few times. The rearrangement uses TRBV7-2 and TRBJ2-5; D possibly corresponds to TRBD1 (6 bases). Germline V gene sequence: CDR1 SGHTA, CDR2 FQGNSA. Deletions cut 0 bases from V and 2 bases from J, with 10 bases between. The CDR3 extends over 15 amino acids. The CDR3 DNA reads TGTGCCAGCAGCTTAGCGTCGGGGACACAAGAGACCCAGTACTTC. Protein sequence: CASSLASGTQETQYF.

This chain connects TRBV27 to TRBJ1-5, with 9 nucleotides matching TRBD1. V dropped 3 bases and J dropped 3; count of bases not matched to a gene: 15. This CDR3 contains 19 residues. Per the germline V gene, CDR1 is MNHEY and CDR2 is SMNVEV (reference sequence). This CDR3 reads CASSFYRGHNGIPNQPQHF. The DNA of the CDR3 is TGTGCCAGCAGTTTTTACAGGGGGCATAACGGAATCCCCAATCAGCCCCAGCATTTT.

The rearrangement links TRBV6-5 to TRBJ1-2, with a possible D match to TRBD1 (5 bases). Deletions cut 0 bases from V and 1 base from J, with 9 bases between. Germline loops: CDR1 MNHEY, CDR2 SVGAGI. The CDR3 loop spans 15 amino acids. CDR3 nucleotide sequence: TGTGCCAGCAGTTACTCAAATCAGGGTAACTATGGCTACACCTTC. This encodes CASSYSNQGNYGYTF.

The chain couples TRBV25-1 to TRBJ1-2; D not certain. Germline CDR1 is MGHDK and CDR2 is SYGVNS. V lost 6 bases and J 4 bases, leaving 9 bases between the germline ends. CDR3 size: 12 residues. This chain's CDR3 is CASSPGPYGYTF. CDR3 in DNA: TGTGCCAGCAGCCCCGGACCCTATGGCTACACCTTC.

The gene calls are TRBV15 and TRBJ2-3; D possibly corresponds to TRBD2 (7 bases). The length of the CDR3 is 18 residues. The V end was cut by 0 bases, the J end by 0 bases, with 16 bases between. Germline CDR1 and CDR2: LNHNV and YYDKDF (reference sequence). This CDR3 reads CATSRDWTGGVSTDTQYF. The CDR3, as DNA: TGTGCCACCAGCAGAGATTGGACGGGGGGCGTAAGCACAGATACGCAGTATTTT.

The V call is TRBV7-2, the J call TRBJ2-6, with a weak D call TRBD1 (6 bases). Germline CDR1 is SGHTA and CDR2 is FQGNSA. Trimming took 1 base from V and 2 from J, leaving 9 bases between them. The CDR3 covers 16 residues. This chain's CDR3 is CASSLVAGAGANVLTF. In DNA form, the CDR3 reads TGTGCCAGCAGCTTAGTGGCAGGGGCTGGGGCCAACGTCCTGACTTTC.

The count of this clone is one. J is TRBJ1-3 and V is TRBV6-1; D is possibly TRBD1 (5 bases). This CDR3 spans 12 amino acids. In germline, CDR1 is MNHNS, CDR2 SASEGT. The V gene lost 10 bases and the J gene lost 2 bases, with 9 bases spanning the gap. The CDR3 region is CATRGAGNTIYF. The CDR3 nucleotides are TGTGCCACCAGAGGGGCTGGAAACACCATATATTTT.

CDR3 DNA sequence: TGCAGCGTTGATAAGGGGGACAATGAGCAGTTCTTC. Translating it yields CSVDKGDNEQFF. V is TRBV29-1 and J is TRBJ2-1; the D gene is possibly TRBD1 (6 bases). Germline-derived CDR1 and CDR2 are SQVTM and ANQGSEA. This CDR3 contains 12 residues. The V and J ends lost 3 bases and 5 bases respectively, with 8 bases between them.

The chain is built from TRBV9 and TRBJ1-3; 7 bases fit TRBD1. With V trimmed by 0 bases and J by 4 bases, 10 bases remained unmatched. Per germline, CDR1 SGDLS and CDR2 YYNGEE. CDR3 length equals 17 residues. The CDR3 DNA reads TGTGCCAGCAGCGTAGTGGATCCAGGGGGAATAGGAAACACCATATATTTT. Residues: CASSVVDPGGIGNTIYF.

The chain joins TRBV7-2 to TRBJ1-1; TRBD1 aligns across 7 bases. Germline CDR1 is SGHTA and CDR2 is FQGNSA. The CDR3 runs 14 residues. J gave up 7 bases and V 1 base, and 6 bases lay outside the gene matches. In DNA, the CDR3 is TGTGCCAGCAGCTTAGGTGGGACAGCGGGTGAAGCTTTCTTT. Translated: CASSLGGTAGEAFF.

This chain connects TRBV28 to TRBJ2-3; 7 bases are shared with TRBD1. The CDR3 length is 15 residues. The germline V gene encodes CDR1 MDHEN and CDR2 SYDVKM. V trimming: 6 bases; J trimming: 8 bases; junction bases outside the gene matches: 14. The CDR3 DNA is TGTGCCAGCAGCAACCAAGGGACAGATGAGGGTACGCAGTATTTT. Protein: CASSNQGTDEGTQYF.

This chain links TRBV6-1 with TRBJ2-2; possible D gene TRBD1, 6 bases. CDR1 is MNHNS and CDR2 is SASEGT in the germline V gene. Between the trimmed V and J ends, which lost 2 bases and 0 bases, there was a span of 10 bases. The length of the CDR3 is 16 residues. DNA of the CDR3: TGTGCCAGCAGTGAAATTGAGGGGGCGAACACCGGGGAGCTGTTTTTT. The encoded protein is CASSEIEGANTGELFF.

The gene calls are TRBV29-1 and TRBJ1-4; D gene ambiguous. This CDR3 has 14 amino acids. The V end lost 4 bases, the J end lost 0 bases, and 9 bases lay between the germline ends. The germline V gene encodes CDR1 SQVTM and CDR2 ANQGSEA. The CDR3 region has the DNA TGCAGCGTTGGAGAGTTTGCAACTAATGAAAAACTGTTTTTT. Translation gives CSVGEFATNEKLFF.

The chain uses TRBV7-2 and TRBJ1-2; a possible D gene is TRBD1 (6 bases). Deletions cut 2 bases from V and 0 bases from J, with 10 bases between. Germline CDR1 SGHTA, CDR2 FQGNSA. The CDR3 covers 15 residues. This CDR3 is CASSLMQGTNYGYTF. The CDR3 DNA reads TGTGCCAGCAGCTTAATGCAGGGGACTAACTATGGCTACACCTTC.

The CDR3 protein is CASSPGTSSGNTIYF. DNA for the CDR3: TGTGCCAGCAGCCCCGGGACAAGCTCTGGAAACACCATATATTTT. The V gene is TRBV7-6, the J gene TRBJ1-3; possible D gene TRBD1, 6 bases. Germline V gives CDR1 SGHVS, CDR2 FNYEAQ. Trimming took 5 bases from V and 0 from J, leaving 11 bases between them. The CDR3 contains 15 residues. The full variable domain, rest sourced from reference TRBV7-6 and TRBJ1-3, is GAGVSQSPRYKVTKRGQDVALRCDPISGHVSLYWYRQALGQGPEFLTYFNYEAQQDKSGLPNDRFSAERPEGSISTLTIQRTEQRDSAMYRCASSPGTSSGNTIYFGEGSWLTVV.

The chain has TRBV11-3 and TRBJ2-1, with D tentatively TRBD1 or TRBD2 (6 bases each). This CDR3 spans 14 amino acids. V was clipped by 0 bases and J by 6 bases, with 9 bases between them. Germline assignment: CDR1 SGHNT and CDR2 YENEEA. The CDR3 spells CASSLEWGANEQFF. The CDR3 coding sequence is TGTGCCAGCAGCTTAGAATGGGGGGCCAATGAGCAGTTCTTC. Variable domain in full (rest from reference TRBV11-3 and TRBJ2-1): EAGVVQSPRYKIIEKKQPVAFWCNPISGHNTLYWYLQNLGQGPELLIRYENEEAVDDSQLPKDRFSAERLKGVDSTLKIQPAELGDSAVYLCASSLEWGANEQFFGPGTRLTVL.

The chain carries TRBV9 and TRBJ2-1; D is undetermined. Germline V gene data show CDR1 as SGDLS and CDR2 as YYNGEE. Between the trimmed V and J ends, which lost 0 bases and 2 bases, there was a span of 12 bases. The CDR3 has 16 amino acids. DNA of the CDR3: TGTGCCAGCAGCGTAGGCACGGGCGGCGCCTACAATGAGCAGTTCTTC. Its translation is CASSVGTGGAYNEQFF.

The chain uses TRBV11-2 and TRBJ2-7, with a tentative D call TRBD2 (6 bases). The germline CDR1 and CDR2 sequences are SGHAT and FQNNGV. Trimming removed 0 bases at V and 4 bases at J, with 13 bases between. The CDR3 contains 15 residues. The CDR3 region has the DNA TGTGCCAGCAGCTTAGAGGGTCTCGGGGGTTACGAGCAGTACTTC. The encoded protein is CASSLEGLGGYEQYF. The full variable domain, rest sourced from reference TRBV11-2 and TRBJ2-7, is EAGVAQSPRYKIIEKRQSVAFWCNPISGHATLYWYQQILGQGPKLLIQFQNNGVVDDSQLPKDRFSAERLKGVDSTLKIQPAKLEDSAVYLCASSLEGLGGYEQYFGPGTRLTVT.

This clone was seen ten or more times. The CDR3 sequence is CASSSSGGRRTNYGYTF. The CDR3 DNA follows: TGTGCCAGCAGCTCTAGTGGGGGGCGGCGGACGAACTATGGCTACACCTTC. The chain joins TRBV11-2 to TRBJ1-2, with D possibly matching TRBD1 (6 bases). The V end lost 4 bases, the J end lost 2 bases, and 20 bases lay between the germline ends. This CDR3 spans 17 amino acids. Looked up from germline, CDR1 is SGHAT and CDR2 is FQNNGV. Full variable domain (rest looked up from reference TRBV11-2 and TRBJ1-2): EAGVAQSPRYKIIEKRQSVAFWCNPISGHATLYWYQQILGQGPKLLIQFQNNGVVDDSQLPKDRFSAERLKGVDSTLKIQPAKLEDSAVYLCASSSSGGRRTNYGYTFGSGTRLTVV.

The chain uses TRBV2 and TRBJ1-5; weak D call: TRBD1 (5 bases). V was trimmed by 3 bases and J by 2 bases, leaving 11 bases between them. The germline CDR1 and CDR2 sequences are SNHLY and FYNNEI. The CDR3 spans 15 residues. CDR3 protein: CASSESRVGNQPQHF. CDR3 sequence (DNA): TGTGCCAGCAGTGAGTCCAGGGTGGGCAATCAGCCCCAGCATTTT.